Sequencing of this T cell receptor (beta chain) was carried out in a study of Tregs in tolerant kidney transplant recipients. Profiled with immunoSEQ multiplex PCR; TCRdb holds only in-frame clones, not every one. The sample holds about 840 clones; around 45% are singletons and the top ten take about 43%. As concerns this clone: The antigen remains undetermined.

Material: Tregs from blood cultured with allogeneic cells, obtained before the transplant. The TCR sequence derives from a human patient who received a combined kidney and bone marrow transplant.

In DNA, the CDR3 is TGTGCCAGCAGCTTGATATCGAGGCGCCGAGATGGCTACACCTTC. This translates into CASSLISRRRDGYTF. The chain employs TRBV25-1 and TRBJ1-2; D remains ambiguous. V was shortened by 6 bases and J by 6 bases, with 20 bases between the two germline ends. Per the germline V gene, CDR1 is MGHDK and CDR2 is SYGVNS. The CDR3 sequence is 15 residues long.